This TCR beta chain was captured by sequencing in a study of technical replicates of blood from a handful of donors. This clone appeared a single time. CDR1 is SGHTA, CDR2 FQGNSA, per germline. The CDR3 is 15 residues long. J was trimmed by 5 bases and V by 1 base; bases with no gene match: 3. Measured with immunoSEQ multiplex PCR; TCRdb has only the in-frame clones, and not every one. The sample consists of about 74,000 clones, approximately 96% of them appearing once. The material sequenced was T cells isolated from PBMCs. This clonotype originated in a human donor in good health. This chain links TRBV7-2 with TRBJ2-5, with 11 nucleotides matching TRBD2. CDR3 bases: TGTGCCAGCAGCTTAGTATGGACTAGCGGGGAGACCCAGTACTTC. It is translated as CASSLVWTSGETQYF.